The 20 T cell receptor beta chains presented below share a single source sample, sequenced in a study of shared clonotypes between healthy human individuals (TCRdb year 2020). Library preparation used the immunoSEQ multiplex PCR assay. TCRdb stores this immuneACCESS table with in-frame sequences only. Part of the clones is absent; in the studies checked, under half of the shortfall reflects unresolved V genes, and no reason is known for the rest. The sample yields some 1.4 million clones; around 95% were counted once. Roughly 1.2% of the sample comes from the top ten. Sequenced sample: naive CD4+ T cells sorted from blood. This sample's cell subset or site label indicates: CD45RA+ positively selected. The receptors were gathered from a man aged 25 to 40 in good health.

V gene TRBV27 combines with J gene TRBJ1-1; D gene uncertain. Germline values: CDR1 MNHEY, CDR2 SMNVEV (reference sequence). This CDR3 has 14 amino acids. Between the trimmed V and J ends, which lost 0 bases and 3 bases, there was a span of 8 bases. The CDR3 loop is CASSLSIMHTEAFF. The CDR3 DNA is TGTGCCAGCAGTTTATCCATTATGCACACTGAAGCTTTCTTT.

The V gene is TRBV5-1, the J gene TRBJ2-3, with TRBD1 matching 7 bases. The CDR3 extends over 14 amino acids. The J segment lost 5 bases and the V segment lost 8 bases, leaving 11 bases of the junction unmatched. The V gene's germline CDR1 is SGHRS and CDR2 YFSETQ. DNA for the CDR3: TGCGCCAGTTCCAGAGAGGGGGCGGAAGATACGCAGTATTTT. Translated: CASSREGAEDTQYF.

The CDR3 region is CASSVKPLGGTDTQYF. CDR3 nucleotides: TGTGCCAGCAGCGTTAAACCCCTCGGGGGCACAGATACGCAGTATTTT. The chain couples TRBV9 to TRBJ2-3, with D possibly matching TRBD2 (5 bases). CDR1 and CDR2 from the germline V gene are SGDLS and YYNGEE. This CDR3 is built from 16 residues. Trimming stripped 2 bases from V and 1 base from J, with 14 bases between.

The chain has TRBV29-1 and TRBJ2-1; TRBD2 aligns across 13 bases. The trim removed 5 bases at V and 4 bases at J, leaving 8 bases unmatched. The germline V gene encodes CDR1 SQVTM and CDR2 ANQGSEA. The CDR3 is 16 amino acids. Here the CDR3 DNA reads TGCAGCGTTTCCGGACTAGCGGGAGATTCTTACAATGAGCAGTTCTTC. Translating gives CSVSGLAGDSYNEQFF.

The CDR3 nucleotides read TGTGCCAGCAGTTTAGACCAGACAGGGGTAGAGCAGTACTTC. Translating it yields CASSLDQTGVEQYF. The chain links TRBV28 to TRBJ2-7, with 8 bases that match TRBD1. The CDR3 sequence is 14 residues long. Per germline, CDR1 MDHEN and CDR2 SYDVKM. After removal of 2 bases from V and 7 bases from J, the junction contained 7 bases not matched to a gene.

The chain links TRBV7-2 to TRBJ1-2; maybe TRBD1 (5 bases). V was shortened by 1 base and J by 4 bases, with 10 bases between the two germline ends. CDR1 SGHTA and CDR2 FQGNSA come from the germline V gene. The CDR3 spans 14 residues. In nucleotides, the CDR3 is TGTGCCAGCAGCTTAGGTCCGGGGGGCTATGGCTACACCTTC. This translates into CASSLGPGGYGYTF. Drawing the rest from reference TRBV7-2 and TRBJ1-2, the complete variable domain is GAGVSQSPSNKVTEKGKDVELRCDPISGHTALYWYRQSLGQGLEFLIYFQGNSAPDKSGLPSDRFSAERTGGSVSTLTIQRTQQEDSAVYLCASSLGPGGYGYTFGSGTRLTVV.

This sequence joins TRBV28 and TRBJ2-7; possibly TRBD2 for D (6 bases). Germline CDR1 MDHEN, CDR2 SYDVKM. This CDR3 is 15 amino acids long. V was cut by 3 bases and J by 2 bases, with 14 bases left in between. The CDR3 spells CASSLQVAETYEQYF. As DNA, the CDR3 is TGTGCCAGCAGTTTGCAAGTAGCGGAAACCTACGAGCAGTACTTC.

The V call is TRBV5-4, the J call TRBJ2-3; 8 bases agree with TRBD2. V gave up 3 bases and J gave up 6 bases; unmatched junction bases: 18. The CDR3 extends over 18 amino acids. Germline V gene sequence: CDR1 SGHNT, CDR2 YYREEE (reference sequence). Here the CDR3 DNA reads TGTGCCAGCAGCTCCGAACGTCGGCTTCGGGAGGGATTGGATACGCAGTATTTT. It encodes CASSSERRLREGLDTQYF.

This clone was seen just once. The chain is built from TRBV6-1 and TRBJ1-2; 8 positions agree with TRBD1. V trimming: 2 bases; J trimming: 7 bases; junction bases outside the gene matches: 6. The CDR3 has 14 residues. CDR1 and CDR2 (germline): MNHNS, SASEGT. The CDR3 coding sequence is TGTGCCAGCAGTGAAAGGGGCAGGGGGCTTGGCTACACCTTC. Translated, it gives CASSERGRGLGYTF.

This clone was detected once. The chain combines TRBV15 with TRBJ2-2, with TRBD2 matching 9 bases. The CDR3 totals 16 residues. Trimming removed 5 bases from V and 2 bases from J; junction bases left unmatched: 6. Germline V gene data show CDR1 as LNHNV and CDR2 as YYDKDF (reference sequence). CDR3 in amino acids: CATSGGLAINTGELFF. The CDR3 DNA sequence: TGTGCCACCAGCGGCGGACTAGCGATAAACACCGGGGAGCTGTTTTTT.

The chain employs TRBV10-1 and TRBJ2-3; D unresolved. This CDR3 comprises 14 residues. Germline CDR1 reads WNHNN; CDR2 reads SYGVQD (reference sequence). Trimming left V 10 bases short and J 4 bases short, with 18 bases between. CDR3 sequence: CATSPDRNSDTQYF. CDR3 nucleotide sequence: TGCGCCACCAGCCCGGACCGGAATTCAGATACGCAGTATTTT.

This chain connects TRBV5-1 to TRBJ2-1, with a weak D call TRBD1 (5 bases). This CDR3 contains 15 residues. Germline V gene data show CDR1 as SGHRS and CDR2 as YFSETQ. V dropped 0 bases and J dropped 5 bases, with 12 bases sitting between them. The CDR3, as DNA: TGCGCCAGCAGCTTGGGGGCAGGGTACAACAATGAGCAGTTCTTC. As protein: CASSLGAGYNNEQFF.

The gene calls are TRBV6-5 and TRBJ2-3; a weak D match, TRBD1 (5 bases). Trimming took off 5 bases at V and 2 bases at J, with 14 bases between the two ends. The germline V gene encodes CDR1 MNHEY and CDR2 SVGAGI. The CDR3 is made up of 15 amino acids. Here the CDR3 reads CASSPYRQITDTQYF. The CDR3 bases are TGTGCCAGCAGTCCCTATCGACAGATCACAGATACGCAGTATTTT.

The gene calls are TRBV28 and TRBJ1-4, with D uncertain. The germline V and J ends were trimmed by 1 base and 4 bases, with 7 bases remaining between them. Germline V gene lookup returns CDR1 MDHEN and CDR2 SYDVKM. This CDR3 is 14 amino acids long. The CDR3 region has the DNA TGTGCCAGCAGTTTATTCGGCAGTAATGAAAAACTGTTTTTT. Translated, it gives CASSLFGSNEKLFF. The entire variable domain, with the rest obtained from reference TRBV28 and TRBJ1-4, is as follows: DVKVTQSSRYLVKRTGEKVFLECVQDMDHENMFWYRQDPGLGLRLIYFSYDVKMKEKGDIPEGYSVSREKKERFSLILESASTNQTSMYLCASSLFGSNEKLFFGSGTQLSVL.

The chain carries TRBV10-1 and TRBJ2-7; TRBD1 aligns across 8 bases. CDR1 and CDR2 (germline): WNHNN, SYGVQD (reference sequence). With 6 bases clipped from V and 4 bases from J, the junction kept 14 bases outside the gene matches. The CDR3 sequence is 16 residues long. For the CDR3, the DNA is TGCGCCAGCAGCGCTCACAGGGGGACCATTCCGTACGAGCAGTACTTC. This codes for CASSAHRGTIPYEQYF.

The chain has TRBV28 and TRBJ1-5, with 8 bases identical to TRBD1. The CDR3 runs to 16 residues. Germline V gene lookup returns CDR1 MDHEN and CDR2 SYDVKM. Losses at the gene ends were 5 bases for V and 6 bases for J; bases not matched to a gene: 12. DNA of the CDR3: TGTGCCAGCAGTGAATACAGGGGGAAGGTTGGTCAGCCCCAGCATTTT. This codes for CASSEYRGKVGQPQHF.

Comment on this clone: Other DNA sequences within the sample encode an identical CDR3. J is TRBJ2-1 and V is TRBV18; D is undetermined. The CDR3 extends over 15 amino acids. The V gene's germline CDR1 is KGHSH and CDR2 LQKENI. Trimming removed 3 bases from V and 1 base from J, with 10 bases in between. The chain's CDR3 is CASSPTRSSYNEQFF. CDR3 DNA: TGTGCCAGCTCACCGACCCGGTCGTCCTACAATGAGCAGTTCTTC.

This chain connects TRBV30 to TRBJ2-7; the D gene is possibly TRBD2 (6 bases). V dropped 2 bases and J dropped 5 bases, with 16 bases sitting between them. Germline CDR1 is GTSNPN and CDR2 is SVGIG (reference sequence). The CDR3 loop spans 14 amino acids. CDR3 in DNA: TGTGCCTGGAGTCGAAGACTAGAGAGGAACGAGCAGTACTTC. Translated, it gives CAWSRRLERNEQYF.

V is TRBV28 and J is TRBJ1-2, with a tentative D call TRBD1 (5 bases). The CDR3 spans 15 residues. Germline CDR1 and CDR2: MDHEN and SYDVKM. V shed 4 bases and J shed 6 bases, with 18 bases lying between them. CDR3 sequence: CASSSLGGSRDGYTF. DNA of the CDR3: TGTGCCAGCAGTTCGTTGGGGGGGTCCAGGGATGGCTACACCTTC.

The chain links TRBV4-1 to TRBJ2-1, with 8 nucleotides matching TRBD2. Germline-derived CDR1 and CDR2 are MGHRA and YSYEKL. The trim removed 0 bases at V and 3 bases at J, leaving 4 bases unmatched. The CDR3 extends over 16 amino acids. DNA for the CDR3: TGCGCCAGCAGCCAAGACAGGGGACTAGACTACAATGAGCAGTTCTTC. Encoded protein: CASSQDRGLDYNEQFF.